These 20 T cell receptor beta chains were sequenced from one sample in a study of T-cell reconstitution after alpha-beta-depleted transplantation in children. TCRbeta library preparation incorporated unique molecular identifiers. TCRdb passed the PCR reads through MiXCR, listing each CDR3 protein once. The sample includes hundreds of thousands of distinct CDR3 sequences, 15% to 20% of them seen just once. Sequenced here: PBMCs from the stem cell graft donor, sampled from the stem cell graft. These receptors were taken from a human donor who donated a stem cell graft to a child with acute lymphoblastic leukemia.

J is TRBJ2-3 and V is TRBV29-1; D tentatively fits TRBD1 or TRBD2 (5 bases each). Germline V gives CDR1 SQVTM, CDR2 ANQGSEA. The CDR3 is 13 amino acids. V lost 6 bases and J lost 7, with 17 bases in between. In nucleotides, the CDR3 is TGCAGCGTGGGGGACCGAGGAGCGAATACGCAGTATTTT. Translation: CSVGDRGANTQYF.

This clonotype showed up just a few times. The chain combines TRBV19 with TRBJ2-1; a weak D match, TRBD2 (6 bases). Germline V gives CDR1 LNHDA, CDR2 SQIVND (reference sequence). The ends were cut back, 3 bases at V and 8 bases at J, with 11 bases in the middle. CDR3 length equals 13 residues. CDR3 nucleotides: TGTGCCAGTAGTATCTGGGGAGGCGATGAGCAGTTCTTC. It translates to CASSIWGGDEQFF. Drawing the rest from reference TRBV19 and TRBJ2-1, the complete variable domain is DGGITQSPKYLFRKEGQNVTLSCEQNLNHDAMYWYRQDPGQGLRLIYYSQIVNDFQKGDIAEGYSVSREKKESFPLTVTSAQKNPTAFYLCASSIWGGDEQFFGPGTRLTVL.

CDR3 protein: CASSLDGPAIDTQYF. The CDR3 DNA sequence: TGCGCCAGCAGCTTGGATGGCCCGGCGATAGATACGCAGTATTTT. The chain is built from TRBV5-1 and TRBJ2-3; D remains unclear. This CDR3 has 15 amino acids. Germline CDR1 and CDR2: SGHRS and YFSETQ. With 0 bases removed from V and 5 bases from J, the gap between germline ends came to 13 bases.

The chain joins TRBV29-1 to TRBJ2-1; a possible D gene is TRBD2 (7 bases). This CDR3 has 14 residues. CDR1 and CDR2 from the germline V gene are SQVTM and ANQGSEA. V dropped 7 bases and J dropped 5 bases, with 18 bases sitting between them. CDR3 region: CSALRGGGNNEQFF. The CDR3 DNA follows: TGCAGCGCGCTTCGCGGGGGCGGTAACAATGAGCAGTTCTTC.

The chain recombines TRBV7-9 with TRBJ2-1, with D perhaps TRBD1 (5 bases). The CDR3 loop spans 17 amino acids. Germline V CDR1 and CDR2: SEHNR, FQNEAQ (reference sequence). Trimming pared 3 bases from V and 3 bases from J, leaving 18 bases between. DNA for the CDR3: TGTGCCAGCAGCTTTCCGGGCCCCCTCAGGGACTACAATGAGCAGTTCTTC. The encoded protein is CASSFPGPLRDYNEQFF.

This clonotype was counted between two and nine times. This chain joins TRBV5-1 and TRBJ2-1, with 14 bases matching TRBD2. The CDR3 contains 18 residues. Trimming at V came to 3 bases and at J to 2 bases, leaving 7 bases not matched to a gene. The germline CDR1 and CDR2 sequences are SGHRS and YFSETQ. CDR3 residues: CASSSGLAGGWTYNEQFF. The CDR3 DNA sequence: TGCGCCAGCAGCTCCGGACTAGCGGGAGGTTGGACCTACAATGAGCAGTTCTTC.

On this clonotype: The junction and the germline gene differ at one end; a read error may be behind it. The chain uses TRBV19 and TRBJ1-4; D is unresolved. CDR3 size: 8 residues. CDR1 and CDR2 (germline): LNHDA, SQIVND (reference sequence). This CDR3 reads CAEWKVGF. DNA of the CDR3: TGTGCCGAGTGGAAAGTAGGTTTT. The whole variable domain, remainder taken from reference TRBV19 and TRBJ1-4, is DGGITQSPKYLFRKEGQNVTLSCEQNLNHDAMYWYRQDPGQGLRLIYYSQIVNDFQKGDIAEGYSVSREKKESFPLTVTSAQKNPTAFYLCAEWKVGFGSGTQLSVL.

The V call is TRBV3-1, the J call TRBJ2-2; no firm D call. Per germline, CDR1 LGHDT and CDR2 YNNKEL (reference sequence). The CDR3 spans 13 residues. With 0 bases removed from V and 7 bases from J, the gap between germline ends came to 6 bases. CDR3 amino acids: CASSQDAHGELFF. CDR3 sequence (DNA): TGTGCCAGCAGCCAAGATGCGCACGGGGAGCTGTTTTTT. The variable domain in full, completed from reference TRBV3-1 and TRBJ2-2, reads DTAVSQTPKYLVTQMGNDKSIKCEQNLGHDTMYWYKQDSKKFLKIMFSYNNKELIINETVPNRFSPKSPDKAHLNLHINSLELGDSAVYFCASSQDAHGELFFGEGSRLTVL.

This clonotype occurred a few times. J is TRBJ1-1 and V is TRBV7-8; D not certain. The germline V gene has CDR1 SGHVS and CDR2 FQNEAQ. The CDR3 sequence is 12 residues long. Trimming removed 2 bases from V and 4 bases from J, with 5 bases in between. The CDR3 here is CASSLRVTEAFF. CDR3 in DNA: TGTGCCAGCAGCTTAAGGGTCACTGAAGCTTTCTTT.

This clonotype was seen ten or more times. V and J are TRBV6-5 and TRBJ2-3; no clear D. Germline V gene sequence: CDR1 MNHEY, CDR2 SVGAGI. Trimming pared 7 bases from V and 1 base from J, leaving 15 bases between. The CDR3 is 15 amino acids. CDR3: CASKVLGRGTDTQYF. The CDR3 DNA is TGTGCCAGCAAGGTATTGGGTCGGGGCACAGATACGCAGTATTTT.

This clonotype appeared a few times. The chain links TRBV20-1 to TRBJ2-7; D gene unclear. Germline lookup yields CDR1 DFQATT and CDR2 SNEGSKA (reference sequence). The CDR3 loop spans 14 amino acids. Trimming removed 0 bases from V and 0 bases from J, with 9 bases in between. The CDR3 here is CSAREGTASYEQYF. The DNA of the CDR3 is TGCAGTGCTAGAGAGGGTACAGCCTCCTACGAGCAGTACTTC.

This clonotype was detected a few times. The chain combines TRBV5-1 with TRBJ2-3; D is uncertain. V gave up 0 bases and J gave up 3 bases, with 5 bases separating them. Germline V gene data show CDR1 as SGHRS and CDR2 as YFSETQ. This CDR3 spans 13 amino acids. CDR3 bases: TGCGCCAGCAGCTTGGCCGATACAGATACGCAGTATTTT. This codes for CASSLADTDTQYF.

This sequence joins TRBV20-1 and TRBJ1-5, with D hard to call. V lost 0 bases and J 0 bases, leaving 9 bases between the germline ends. Germline V gene sequence: CDR1 DFQATT, CDR2 SNEGSKA (reference sequence). The CDR3 is 15 amino acids. CDR3 sequence: CSAREGGYSNQPQHF. The CDR3 nucleotides read TGCAGTGCTAGAGAAGGCGGGTATAGCAATCAGCCCCAGCATTTT.

The rearrangement uses TRBV3-1 and TRBJ2-3; no reliable D call. V lost 0 bases to trimming and J lost 2 bases, with 9 bases between them. The length of the CDR3 is 15 residues. Germline V gene data show CDR1 as LGHDT and CDR2 as YNNKEL (reference sequence). This chain's CDR3 is CASSQDRGYTDTQYF. The CDR3, as DNA: TGTGCCAGCAGCCAAGATCGAGGATACACAGATACGCAGTATTTT.

Note on this clonotype: A read error may produce the germline difference seen at one junction end. The chain joins TRBV3-1 to TRBJ2-7; D might be TRBD1 or TRBD2, each matching 5 bases. The CDR3 has 15 residues. CDR1 LGHDT and CDR2 YNNKEL come from the germline V gene (reference sequence). In DNA form, the CDR3 reads TGTGCCAGCACCCAAGAGGGACGGGACCCCTACGAGCAGTACTTC. Its translation is CASTQEGRDPYEQYF.

The chain couples TRBV5-1 to TRBJ1-1; weak D call: TRBD1 (6 bases). V lost 1 base, J lost 1 base, and 11 bases lay in between. The CDR3 runs 15 residues. Germline lookup yields CDR1 SGHRS and CDR2 YFSETQ. This CDR3 reads CASSLFWGANTEAFF. The CDR3 coding sequence is TGCGCCAGCAGCTTGTTCTGGGGGGCGAACACTGAAGCTTTCTTT.

The gene calls are TRBV4-1 and TRBJ2-1, with no clear D. V lost 3 bases to trimming and J lost 6 bases, with 15 bases between them. The CDR3 covers 15 residues. Germline V gene sequence: CDR1 MGHRA, CDR2 YSYEKL. The CDR3 region is CASSQLRLFGNEQFF. The CDR3 DNA sequence: TGCGCCAGCAGCCAGCTGAGACTGTTCGGCAATGAGCAGTTCTTC.

The CDR3 protein is CASSPRMSGDYEQYF. The CDR3 bases are TGTGCCAGCAGCCCCCGGATGAGCGGGGACTACGAGCAGTACTTC. The chain carries TRBV7-2 and TRBJ2-7; 7 bases fit TRBD2. This CDR3 region has 15 residues. J was trimmed by 3 bases and V by 5 bases; bases with no gene match: 10. CDR1 is SGHTA and CDR2 is FQGNSA in the germline V gene.

The chain couples TRBV7-9 to TRBJ2-7, with TRBD1 identical over 8 bases. The ends lost 3 bases at V and 1 base at J; junction bases unmatched: 5. CDR1 and CDR2 from the germline V gene are SEHNR and FQNEAQ (reference sequence). The CDR3 is made up of 15 amino acids. CDR3 loop: CASSFRTGRSYEQYF. The CDR3, as DNA: TGTGCCAGCAGCTTCCGGACAGGGCGGTCCTACGAGCAGTACTTC.

This chain links TRBV7-3 with TRBJ2-2; 15 bases fit TRBD2. The J segment lost 0 bases and the V segment lost 0 bases, leaving 11 bases of the junction unmatched. The germline V gene encodes CDR1 SGHTA and CDR2 FQGTGA. The CDR3 covers 22 residues. The CDR3 loop reads CASSLTLDSGTSGRSNTGELFF. The CDR3 DNA follows: TGTGCCAGCAGCTTAACACTAGACTCCGGGACTAGCGGGAGGTCGAACACCGGGGAGCTGTTTTTT.